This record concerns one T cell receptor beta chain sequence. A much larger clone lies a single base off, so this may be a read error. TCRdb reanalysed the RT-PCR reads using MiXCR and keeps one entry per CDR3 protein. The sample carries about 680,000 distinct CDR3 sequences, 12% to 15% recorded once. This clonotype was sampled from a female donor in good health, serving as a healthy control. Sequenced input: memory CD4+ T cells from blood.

CDR3 nucleotide sequence: TGTGCCAGCAGCGTAGTAAGCTCCTACAATGAGCAGTTCTTC. Protein product: CASSVVSSYNEQFF. This chain uses TRBV9 with TRBJ2-1; D remains unclear. From germline, CDR1 is SGDLS and CDR2 YYNGEE. Deletions cut 0 bases from V and 0 bases from J, with 4 bases between. The CDR3 totals 14 residues.